This TCR beta chain emerged from a study of blood T cell repertoires in COVID-19. Across the study: Spain, Italy and the United States supplied samples that represented acute and convalescent COVID-19. The cDNA or gDNA used as material had been derived from T cells, B-cell-depleted T cells, or PBMCs.

With 1 base clipped from V and 5 bases from J, the junction kept 4 bases outside the gene matches. This CDR3 comprises 14 residues. Germline V gene sequence: CDR1 LGHNT, CDR2 FRNRAP. As handled by the study authors: Researchers report that nucleated cell counts were estimated from reference gene primer amplification. Sequenced by immunoSEQ multiplex PCR; TCRdb stores in-frame clones only, minus some. That table is the source of V, J and clone size, and D and trimming were worked out from the DNA. The repertoire holds roughly 670,000 clones, around 89% seen once, with approximately 0.25% in the top ten.

The clonotype was recovered from a woman aged 18-29 years with acute or convalescent COVID-19. This chain connects TRBV12-5 to TRBJ2-7; TRBD1 matches at 8 bases. The sequenced sample was peripheral blood. Here the CDR3 DNA reads TGTGCTAGTGGTTTGGGGACAGGGAGCCACGAGCAGTACTTC. Its protein product is CASGLGTGSHEQYF.